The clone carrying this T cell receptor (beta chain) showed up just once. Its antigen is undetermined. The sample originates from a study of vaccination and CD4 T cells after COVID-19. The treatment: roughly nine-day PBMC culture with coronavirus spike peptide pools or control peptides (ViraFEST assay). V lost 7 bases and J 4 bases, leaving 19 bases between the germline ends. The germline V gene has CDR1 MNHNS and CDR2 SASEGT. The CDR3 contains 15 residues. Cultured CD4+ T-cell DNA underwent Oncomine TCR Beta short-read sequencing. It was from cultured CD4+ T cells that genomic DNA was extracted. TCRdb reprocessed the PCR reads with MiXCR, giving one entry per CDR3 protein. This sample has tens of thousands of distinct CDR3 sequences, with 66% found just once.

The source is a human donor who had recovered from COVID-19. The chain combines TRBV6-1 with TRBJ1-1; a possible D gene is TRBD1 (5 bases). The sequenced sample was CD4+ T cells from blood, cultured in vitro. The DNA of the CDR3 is TGTGCCAGCATGGGACGCAGATCCTTGAGCACTGAAGCTTTCTTT. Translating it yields CASMGRRSLSTEAFF.